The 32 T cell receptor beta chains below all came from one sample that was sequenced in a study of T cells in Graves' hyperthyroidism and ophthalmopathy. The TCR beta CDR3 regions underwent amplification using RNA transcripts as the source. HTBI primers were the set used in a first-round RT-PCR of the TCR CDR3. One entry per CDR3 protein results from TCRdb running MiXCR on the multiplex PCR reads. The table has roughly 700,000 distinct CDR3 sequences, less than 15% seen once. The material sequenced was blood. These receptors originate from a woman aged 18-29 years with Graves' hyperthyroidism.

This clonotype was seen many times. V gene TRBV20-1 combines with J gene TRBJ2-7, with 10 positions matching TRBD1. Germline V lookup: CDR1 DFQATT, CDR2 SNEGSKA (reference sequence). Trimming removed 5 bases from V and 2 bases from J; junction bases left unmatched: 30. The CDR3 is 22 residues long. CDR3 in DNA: TGCAGTGCTCCTACCAGGGACAGGGGAAGCGAGCGGGAGTCGTTGGTGGCCTACGAGCAGTACTTC. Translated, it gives CSAPTRDRGSERESLVAYEQYF.

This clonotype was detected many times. The CDR3 is CASTGASTDTQYF. The CDR3 bases are TGTGCCAGCACGGGGGCTAGCACAGATACGCAGTATTTT. The J gene is TRBJ2-3, the V gene TRBV27; either TRBD1 or TRBD2 may supply D (6 bases each). The CDR3 sequence is 13 residues long. In germline, CDR1 is MNHEY, CDR2 SMNVEV (reference sequence). V was cut by 7 bases and J by 0 bases, with 8 bases left in between.

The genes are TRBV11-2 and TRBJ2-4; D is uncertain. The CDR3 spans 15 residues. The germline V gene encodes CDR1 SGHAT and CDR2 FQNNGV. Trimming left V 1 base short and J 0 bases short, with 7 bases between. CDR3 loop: CASSLVMVAKNIQYF. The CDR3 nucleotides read TGTGCCAGCAGCTTAGTCATGGTAGCCAAAAACATTCAGTACTTC.

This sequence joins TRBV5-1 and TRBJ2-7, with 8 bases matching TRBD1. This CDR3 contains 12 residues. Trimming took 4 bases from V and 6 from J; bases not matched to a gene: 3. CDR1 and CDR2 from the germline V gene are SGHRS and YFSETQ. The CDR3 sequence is CASSIDRGEQYF. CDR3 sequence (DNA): TGCGCCAGCAGCATTGACAGGGGCGAGCAGTACTTC.

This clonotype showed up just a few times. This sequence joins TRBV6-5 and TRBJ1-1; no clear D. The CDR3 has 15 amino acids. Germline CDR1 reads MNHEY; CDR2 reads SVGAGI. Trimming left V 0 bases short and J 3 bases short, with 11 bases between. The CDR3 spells CASSYSGVRDTEAFF. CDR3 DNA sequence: TGTGCCAGCAGTTACTCCGGGGTTCGGGACACTGAAGCTTTCTTT.

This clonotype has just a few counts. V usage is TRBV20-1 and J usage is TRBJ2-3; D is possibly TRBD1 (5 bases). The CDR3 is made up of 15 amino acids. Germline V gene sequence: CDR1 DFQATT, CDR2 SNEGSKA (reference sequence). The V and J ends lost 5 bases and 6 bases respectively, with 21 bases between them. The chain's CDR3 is CSASPDFEWGDTQYF. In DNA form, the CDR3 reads TGCAGTGCTTCTCCAGATTTCGAGTGGGGCGATACGCAGTATTTT.

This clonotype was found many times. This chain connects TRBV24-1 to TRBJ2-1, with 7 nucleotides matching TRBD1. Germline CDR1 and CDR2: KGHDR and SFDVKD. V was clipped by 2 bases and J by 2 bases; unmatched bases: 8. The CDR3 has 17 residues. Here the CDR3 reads CATSDSMTGIAYNEQFF. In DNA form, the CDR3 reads TGTGCCACCAGTGATTCCATGACAGGGATAGCCTACAATGAGCAGTTCTTC.

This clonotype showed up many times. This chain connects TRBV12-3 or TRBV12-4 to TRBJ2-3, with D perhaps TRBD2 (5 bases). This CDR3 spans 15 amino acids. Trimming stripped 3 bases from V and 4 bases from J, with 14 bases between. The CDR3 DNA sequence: TGTGCCAGCAGTTTTGAGGCAGAGGAGGCAGATACGCAGTATTTT. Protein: CASSFEAEEADTQYF.

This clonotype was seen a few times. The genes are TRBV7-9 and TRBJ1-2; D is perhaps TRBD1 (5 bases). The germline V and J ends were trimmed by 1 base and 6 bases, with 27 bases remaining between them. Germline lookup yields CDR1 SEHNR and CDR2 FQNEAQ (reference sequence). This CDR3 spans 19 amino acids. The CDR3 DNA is TGTGCCAGCAGCTTAGACTTCGGGTGGGCAGGGAACTTCGGTGATGGCTACACCTTC. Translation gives CASSLDFGWAGNFGDGYTF.

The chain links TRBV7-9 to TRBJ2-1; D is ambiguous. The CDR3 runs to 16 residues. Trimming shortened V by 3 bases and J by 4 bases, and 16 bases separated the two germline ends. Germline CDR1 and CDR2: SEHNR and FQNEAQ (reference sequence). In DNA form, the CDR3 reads TGTGCCAGCAGCTTTGGACGCGGCTTGAGATACAATGAGCAGTTCTTC. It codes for CASSFGRGLRYNEQFF.

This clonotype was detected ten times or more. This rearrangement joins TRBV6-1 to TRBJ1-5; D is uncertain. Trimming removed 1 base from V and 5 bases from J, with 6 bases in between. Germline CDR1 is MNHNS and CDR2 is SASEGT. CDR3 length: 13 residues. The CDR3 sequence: CASSEDRYQPQHF. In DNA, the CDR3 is TGTGCCAGCAGTGAAGACCGCTATCAGCCCCAGCATTTT.

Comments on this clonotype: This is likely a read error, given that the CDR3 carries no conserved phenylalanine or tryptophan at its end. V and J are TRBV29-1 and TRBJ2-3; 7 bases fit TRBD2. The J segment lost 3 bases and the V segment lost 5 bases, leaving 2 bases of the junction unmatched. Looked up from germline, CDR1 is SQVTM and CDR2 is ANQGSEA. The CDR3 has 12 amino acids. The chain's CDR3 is CSVLSGTDTQYS. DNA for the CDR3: TGCAGCGTTCTTAGCGGGACAGATACGCAGTATTCT.

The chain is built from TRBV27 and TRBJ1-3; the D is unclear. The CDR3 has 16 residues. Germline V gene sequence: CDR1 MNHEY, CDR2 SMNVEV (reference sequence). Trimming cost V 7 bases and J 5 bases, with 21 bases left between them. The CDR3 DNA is TGTGCCAGCATTTTTAGAAAACCTCCCCAGCGAAACACCATATATTTT. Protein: CASIFRKPPQRNTIYF.

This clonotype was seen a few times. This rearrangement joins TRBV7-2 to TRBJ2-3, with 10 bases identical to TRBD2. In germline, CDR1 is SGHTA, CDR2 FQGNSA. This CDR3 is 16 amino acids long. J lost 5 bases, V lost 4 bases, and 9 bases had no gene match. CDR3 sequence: CASSYIAGGNLDTQYF. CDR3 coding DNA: TGTGCCAGCAGCTACATAGCGGGAGGCAACTTAGATACGCAGTATTTT.

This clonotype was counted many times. The CDR3 DNA sequence: TGTGCCAGCTTCTCCTACCCCTCTAGCGGGCGCTCCTACAATGAGCAGTTCTTC. This codes for CASFSYPSSGRSYNEQFF. The chain recombines TRBV7-9 with TRBJ2-1; the match to TRBD2 covers 8 bases. The CDR3 runs to 18 residues. After removal of 8 bases from V and 0 bases from J, the junction contained 15 bases not matched to a gene. Germline V gives CDR1 SEHNR, CDR2 FQNEAQ (reference sequence).

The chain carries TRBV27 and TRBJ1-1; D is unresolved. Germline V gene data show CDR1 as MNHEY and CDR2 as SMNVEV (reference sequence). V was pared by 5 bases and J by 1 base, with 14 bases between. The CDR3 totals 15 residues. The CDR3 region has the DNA TGTGCCAGCAGTCCCCAAGTCGAGCGGAACACTGAAGCTTTCTTT. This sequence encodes CASSPQVERNTEAFF.

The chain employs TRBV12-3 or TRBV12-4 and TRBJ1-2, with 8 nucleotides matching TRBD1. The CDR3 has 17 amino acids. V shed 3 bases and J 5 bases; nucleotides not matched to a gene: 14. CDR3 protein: CASSLGSRGLVRYGYTF. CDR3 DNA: TGTGCCAGCAGTTTGGGATCCAGGGGGCTCGTGAGATATGGCTACACCTTC.

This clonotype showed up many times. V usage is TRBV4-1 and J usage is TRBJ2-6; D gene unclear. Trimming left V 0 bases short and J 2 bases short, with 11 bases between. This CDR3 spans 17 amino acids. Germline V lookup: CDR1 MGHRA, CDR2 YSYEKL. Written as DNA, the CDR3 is TGCGCCAGCAGCCAAGATCCCCCGCTGACTGGGGCCAACGTCCTGACTTTC. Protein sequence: CASSQDPPLTGANVLTF.

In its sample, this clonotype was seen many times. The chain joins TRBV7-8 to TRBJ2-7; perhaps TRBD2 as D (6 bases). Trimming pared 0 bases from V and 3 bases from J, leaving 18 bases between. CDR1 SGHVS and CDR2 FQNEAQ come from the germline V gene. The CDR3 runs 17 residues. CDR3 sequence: CASSLAPLAGAGYEQYF. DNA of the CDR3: TGTGCCAGCAGCTTAGCGCCCCTAGCCGGAGCGGGCTACGAGCAGTACTTC.

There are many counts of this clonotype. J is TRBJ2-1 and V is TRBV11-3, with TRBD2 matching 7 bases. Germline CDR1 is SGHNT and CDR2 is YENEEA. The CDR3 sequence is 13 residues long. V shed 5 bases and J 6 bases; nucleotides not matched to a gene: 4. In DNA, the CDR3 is TGTGCCAGCAGCCAAACTAGCGCCAATGAGCAGTTCTTC. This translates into CASSQTSANEQFF.

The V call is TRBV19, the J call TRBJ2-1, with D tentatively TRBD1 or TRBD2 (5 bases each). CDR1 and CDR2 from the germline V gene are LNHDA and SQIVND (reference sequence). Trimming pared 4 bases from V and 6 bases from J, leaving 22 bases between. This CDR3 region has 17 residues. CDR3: CASSKVVRGPRGNEQFF. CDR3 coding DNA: TGTGCCAGTAGTAAGGTGGTGAGGGGTCCCCGGGGCAATGAGCAGTTCTTC.

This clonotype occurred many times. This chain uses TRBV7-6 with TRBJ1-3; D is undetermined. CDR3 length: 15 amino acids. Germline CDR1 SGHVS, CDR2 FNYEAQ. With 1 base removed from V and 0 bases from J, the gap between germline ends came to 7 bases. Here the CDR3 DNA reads TGTGCCAGCAGCTTAGGAGCCTTCTCTGGAAACACCATATATTTT. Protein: CASSLGAFSGNTIYF.

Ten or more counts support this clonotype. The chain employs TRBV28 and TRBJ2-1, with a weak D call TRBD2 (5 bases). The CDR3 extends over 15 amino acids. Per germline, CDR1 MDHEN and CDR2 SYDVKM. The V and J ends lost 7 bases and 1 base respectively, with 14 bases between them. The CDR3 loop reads CASNRPPGSYNEQFF. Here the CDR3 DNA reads TGTGCCAGCAATCGGCCCCCGGGGTCCTACAATGAGCAGTTCTTC.

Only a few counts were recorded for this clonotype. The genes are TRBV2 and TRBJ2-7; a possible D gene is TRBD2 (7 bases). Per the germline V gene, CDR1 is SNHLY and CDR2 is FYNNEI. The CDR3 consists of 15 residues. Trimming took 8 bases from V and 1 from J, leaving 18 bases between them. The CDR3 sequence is CASGGRGSVSYEQYF. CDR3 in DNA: TGTGCCAGCGGGGGGCGGGGGTCTGTATCCTACGAGCAGTACTTC.

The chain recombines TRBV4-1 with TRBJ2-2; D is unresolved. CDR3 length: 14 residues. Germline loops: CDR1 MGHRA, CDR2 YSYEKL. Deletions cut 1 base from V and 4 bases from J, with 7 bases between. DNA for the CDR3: TGCGCCAGCAGCCAAGTCGGGCGCACCGGGGAGCTGTTTTTT. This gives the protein CASSQVGRTGELFF.

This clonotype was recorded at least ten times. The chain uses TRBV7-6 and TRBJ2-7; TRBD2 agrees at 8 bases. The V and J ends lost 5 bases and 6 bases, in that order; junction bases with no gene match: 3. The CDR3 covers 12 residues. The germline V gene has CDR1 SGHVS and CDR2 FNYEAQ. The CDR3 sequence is CASSRGGGEQYF. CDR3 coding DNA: TGTGCCAGCAGCCGGGGGGGGGGCGAGCAGTACTTC.

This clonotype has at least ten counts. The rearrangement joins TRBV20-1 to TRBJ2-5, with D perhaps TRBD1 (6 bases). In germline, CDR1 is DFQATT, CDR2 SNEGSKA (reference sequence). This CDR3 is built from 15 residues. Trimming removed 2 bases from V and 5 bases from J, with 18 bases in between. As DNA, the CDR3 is TGCAGTGCTAGACAACAGGGTAGAGAATGGGAGACCCAGTACTTC. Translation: CSARQQGREWETQYF.

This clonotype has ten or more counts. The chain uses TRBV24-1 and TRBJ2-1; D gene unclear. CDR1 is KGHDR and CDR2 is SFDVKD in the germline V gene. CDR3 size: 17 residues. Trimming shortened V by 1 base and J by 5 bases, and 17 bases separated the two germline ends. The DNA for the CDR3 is TGTGCCACCAGTGATTTAGCGCGAGGAGAAACAAACAATGAGCAGTTCTTC. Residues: CATSDLARGETNNEQFF.

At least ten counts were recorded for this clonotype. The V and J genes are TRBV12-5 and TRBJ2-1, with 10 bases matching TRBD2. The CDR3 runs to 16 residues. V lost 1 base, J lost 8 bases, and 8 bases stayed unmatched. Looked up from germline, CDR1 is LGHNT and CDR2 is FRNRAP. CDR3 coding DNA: TGTGCTAGTGGTTTGGACGCGGGACTAGCGAATGATGAGCAGTTCTTC. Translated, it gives CASGLDAGLANDEQFF.

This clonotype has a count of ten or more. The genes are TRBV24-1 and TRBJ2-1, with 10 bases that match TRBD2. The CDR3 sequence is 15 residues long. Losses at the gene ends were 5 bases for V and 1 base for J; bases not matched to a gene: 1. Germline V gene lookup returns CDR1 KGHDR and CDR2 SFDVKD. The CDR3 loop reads CATSGGLASYNEQFF. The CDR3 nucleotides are TGTGCCACCAGTGGGGGACTAGCGTCCTACAATGAGCAGTTCTTC.

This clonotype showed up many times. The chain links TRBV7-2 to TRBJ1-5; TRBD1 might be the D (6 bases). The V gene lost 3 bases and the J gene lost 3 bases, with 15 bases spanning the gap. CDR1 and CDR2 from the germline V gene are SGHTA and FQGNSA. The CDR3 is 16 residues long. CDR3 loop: CASSLWGLGANQPQHF. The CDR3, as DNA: TGTGCCAGCAGCTTGTGGGGACTGGGGGCCAATCAGCCCCAGCATTTT. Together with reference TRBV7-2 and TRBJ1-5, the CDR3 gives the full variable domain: GAGVSQSPSNKVTEKGKDVELRCDPISGHTALYWYRQSLGQGLEFLIYFQGNSAPDKSGLPSDRFSAERTGGSVSTLTIQRTQQEDSAVYLCASSLWGLGANQPQHFGDGTRLSIL.

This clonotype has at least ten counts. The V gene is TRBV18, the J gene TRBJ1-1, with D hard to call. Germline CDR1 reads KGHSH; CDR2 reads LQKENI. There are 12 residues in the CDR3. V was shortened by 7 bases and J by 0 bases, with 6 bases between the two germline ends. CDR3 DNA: TGTGCCAGCTTCAGAGTGAACACTGAAGCTTTCTTT. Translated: CASFRVNTEAFF.